This T cell receptor beta chain is from a study of shared clonotypes between healthy human individuals. The data were produced by immunoSEQ multiplex PCR, yet TCRdb's version contains in-frame clones alone and is incomplete. Of hundreds of thousands of clones listed, about 76% were seen once; the top ten hold less than 15%. The CDR3 spans 15 residues. V dropped 1 base and J dropped 0 bases, with 8 bases sitting between them. CDR1 is SGHTS, CDR2 YDEGEE, per germline. The chain couples TRBV5-8 to TRBJ2-1; possibly TRBD1 for D (5 bases). The origin of this receptor is a woman aged 40 to 49 in good health. Some clones in this sample may be carry-over from other donors' samples. The sequencing input was PBMCs. The CDR3 DNA sequence: TGTGCCAGCAGCTTGTTAGGGGACTCCTACAATGAGCAGTTCTTC. This sequence encodes CASSLLGDSYNEQFF.